The clone carrying this T cell receptor (beta chain) has at least ten counts. Germline V gene lookup returns CDR1 SQVTM and CDR2 ANQGSEA. CDR3 length: 14 amino acids. Trimming took 6 bases from V and 0 from J, leaving 9 bases between them. The sample belongs to a study of read filtering for tumor transcriptome and immune sequencing. Molecular barcoded adaptors covering alpha/delta and beta/gamma chains were used on 400 ng RNA. TCRdb processed the reads anew with MiXCR; each CDR3 protein has one entry. The sample has roughly 90,000 distinct CDR3 sequences; approximately 13% are singletons. Sequenced material: a population of CD138-negative cells sorted from bone marrow. The chain has TRBV29-1 and TRBJ2-6, with a tentative D call TRBD1 (5 bases). The source of this sequence is a donor at least 40 years old with multiple myeloma. The CDR3 sequence: CSVQENSGANVLTF. CDR3 bases: TGCAGCGTACAGGAAAACTCTGGGGCCAACGTCCTGACTTTC.